There are many counts of the clone carrying this T cell receptor (beta chain). With V trimmed by 1 base and J by 4 bases, 7 bases remained unmatched. Germline CDR1 SGDLS, CDR2 YYNGEE. The CDR3 is made up of 15 amino acids. TCRdb ran MiXCR on the 5' RACE reads and lists one entry per CDR3 protein. The data contain about 40,000 distinct CDR3 sequences, 15% to 20% of them singletons. The source material was naive CD4+ T cells sorted from a lymph node. Specified subset: naive CD4+ T cells, CD4+CD45RA+CD25-. J is TRBJ1-1 and V is TRBV9, with 7 bases lining up with TRBD1. The clonotype originates from a female donor with breast cancer. The CDR3 loop is CASSVSQGGVTEAFF. The CDR3 nucleotides are TGTGCCAGCAGCGTATCCCAGGGGGGAGTCACTGAAGCTTTCTTT.